The present T cell receptor (beta chain) was sequenced within a study of CD8+ T cells in alopecia areata. Reverse transcribed after extraction, RNA yielded cDNA as the sequencing template. This table comes from immunoSEQ multiplex PCR, and its TCRdb copy is limited to in-frame clones, with some not included. The sample includes more than 95,000 clones, 35% to 45% of them seen just once. Deletions cut 2 bases from V and 5 bases from J, with 15 bases between. From germline, CDR1 is SGHRS and CDR2 YFSETQ. The CDR3 totals 15 residues. The chain joins TRBV5-1 to TRBJ2-3, with D perhaps being TRBD1 or TRBD2 (6 bases each). The sample taken for sequencing was CD4+ T cells sorted from blood. This receptor was obtained from a human donor with alopecia areata. For the CDR3, the DNA is TGCGCCAGCAGCTTCGATCGGGGGCTGGGAGATACGCAGTATTTT. Amino acids: CASSFDRGLGDTQYF.